This T cell receptor (beta chain) was profiled in a study of Graves' ophthalmopathy and Graves' hyperthyroidism. Whole-study context: The collection of peripheral blood took place at initial diagnosis, before any treatment. General observations from the study: Detection in blood was also observed for most expanded thyroid clonotypes above 0.001 frequency.

This clonotype was seen many times. Its antigen is currently unknown. Where ophthalmopathy was present, donors had moderate-to-severe activity, CAS ≥3, NOSPECS ≥4 and duration under 3 months. Uncontrolled infections, other autoimmune diseases, pregnancy or lactation barred patients from enrollment. The CDR3 totals 15 residues. The germline gives CDR1 SGHDN, CDR2 FVKESK. Losses at the gene ends were 3 bases for V and 1 base for J; bases not matched to a gene: 2. TCR beta CDR3 amplification used RNA transcripts. Scientists carried out first-round RT-PCR using HTBI primers and then a second-round multiplex PCR. TCRdb reanalysed the multiplex PCR reads using MiXCR and keeps one entry per CDR3 protein. The repertoire has around 400,000 distinct CDR3 sequences, about a sixth of them found once; the top ten carry about 1.4%.

The sequencing sample was made of peripheral blood. The chain combines TRBV14 with TRBJ2-5; 10 bases agree with TRBD2. The TCR was taken from a woman aged 18-29 years with Graves' ophthalmopathy. In nucleotides, the CDR3 is TGTGCCAGCAGCCAGGCTAGCGGGAGCCAAGAGACCCAGTACTTC. Its translation: CASSQASGSQETQYF. Full variable domain (missing parts from reference TRBV14 and TRBJ2-5): EAGVTQFPSHSVIEKGQTVTLRCDPISGHDNLYWYRRVMGKEIKFLLHFVKESKQDESGMPNNRFLAERTGGTYSTLKVQPAELEDSGVYFCASSQASGSQETQYFGPGTRLLVL.